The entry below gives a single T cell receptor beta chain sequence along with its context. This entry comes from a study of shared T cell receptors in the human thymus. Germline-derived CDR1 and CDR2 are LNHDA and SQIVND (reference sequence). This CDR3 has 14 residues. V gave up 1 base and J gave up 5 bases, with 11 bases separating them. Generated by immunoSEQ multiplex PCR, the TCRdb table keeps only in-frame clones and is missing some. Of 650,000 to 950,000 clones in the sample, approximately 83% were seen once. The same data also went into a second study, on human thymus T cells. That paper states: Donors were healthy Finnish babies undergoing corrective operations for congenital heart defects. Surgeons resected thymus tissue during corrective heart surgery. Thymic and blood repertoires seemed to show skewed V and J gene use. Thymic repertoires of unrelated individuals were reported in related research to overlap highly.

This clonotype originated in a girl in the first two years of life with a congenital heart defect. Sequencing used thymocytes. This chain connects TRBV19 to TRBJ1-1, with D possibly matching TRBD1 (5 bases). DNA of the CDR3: TGTGCCAGTAGTATAGTTGAGGGGAGGACTGAAGCTTTCTTT. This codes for CASSIVEGRTEAFF.